Listed below are T cell receptor beta chains from one sample, sequenced in a study of early T cells in non-severe SARS-CoV-2 infection. TCRdb independently ran MiXCR on the 5' RACE reads; one entry per CDR3 protein. The profile covers around 62,000 distinct CDR3 sequences, with roughly an eighth appearing a single time and 3.5% to 4.5% taken by the ten largest. The sequencing input was whole blood. The origin of the receptors is an adult who was a healthcare worker with PCR-confirmed SARS-CoV-2 infection or an uninfected control (not recorded which). Both conserved end residues are part of each CDR3. The D gene is left open where the match is weak. The size field is filled for only some rows; it gives once, few, many or a size class.

J gene	D gene	clone size	V gene	CDR3 DNA	CDR3 protein
TRBJ1-4	NA	few	TRBV7-9	TGTGCCAGCAGTCACCGGGAAGAAAAACTGTTTTTT	CASSHREEKLFF
TRBJ1-5	NA	few	TRBV24-1	TGTGCCACCAGTGATGGCCAGAGAGGGAATCAGCCCCAGCATTTT	CATSDGQRGNQPQHF
TRBJ2-1	TRBD2	few	TRBV20-1	TGCAGTGCCTCTTACAGCGGGATCGGCTATGAGCAGTTCTTC	CSASYSGIGYEQFF
TRBJ2-7	TRBD2	many	TRBV6-2/TRBV6-3	TGTGCCAGCAGACTAGCGGGAGGCGAGCAGTACTTC	CASRLAGGEQYF
TRBJ2-4	TRBD1	many	TRBV3-1	TGTGCCAGCAGCCATTCCGACAGGGCTGGCAAAAACATTCAGTACTTC	CASSHSDRAGKNIQYF
TRBJ2-3	NA	NA	TRBV2	TGTGCCAGCAGTGATTGGCGGGGAAGCACAGATACGCAGTATTTT	CASSDWRGSTDTQYF
TRBJ1-1	NA	many	TRBV18	TGTGCCAGTATCGGTAACTTGAACACTGAAGCTTTCTTT	CASIGNLNTEAFF
TRBJ1-1	TRBD1	many	TRBV20-1	TGCAGTGCTTTTGATCCTACAGGGGGGAGGACTGAAGCTTTCTTT	CSAFDPTGGRTEAFF
TRBJ1-1	TRBD1	many	TRBV5-1	TGCGCCAGCAGCTTGGGACAGGGATGGTACACTGAAGCTTTCTTT	CASSLGQGWYTEAFF
TRBJ2-1	TRBD1	many	TRBV20-1	TGCAGTTACTCCGATAACAGGGGCGGGAATGAGCAGTTCTTC	CSYSDNRGGNEQFF